This T cell receptor beta chain was recovered during a study of T cell clones after liver transplantation (dated by TCRdb to between 2017 and 2020). For the study in its entirety: The samples were obtained from ITN030ST, a randomized trial that attempted immunosuppression withdrawal within 2 years after liver transplantation. The subjects received no induction therapy and were kept on standard immunosuppression until randomization at 12-24 months post-transplant. Three of the eight recipients were HCV-positive; the others were transplanted for non-autoimmune, non-viral indications. Blood samples were collected pre-transplant, pre-randomization before withdrawal, and post-randomization after either full withdrawal or failed withdrawal. Tolerance meant complete immunosuppression withdrawal for at least one year without liver enzymes rising beyond twice the upper limit of normal. The studied cohort comprised 8 liver transplant recipients, 3 classified as tolerant and 5 as non-tolerant. Donor-reactive T cell clones were identified by TCRbeta sequencing following a pre-transplant mixed lymphocyte reaction and were subsequently tracked in post-transplant blood. As an antigen-independent comparator for the donor-reactive sequences, third party-reactive TCRbeta sequences from pre-transplant MLRs were identified as well. The paper's findings and limits, for the study overall: Without allograft tissue specimens, donor-reactive T cells may have migrated into the graft rather than being deleted. A greater decline was seen for donor-reactive sequences than for third party-reactive sequences, suggesting partial antigen-specific deletion unrelated to withdrawal success. In most of the 8 subjects, regardless of tolerance or HCV status, circulating donor-reactive CD4 TCRbeta sequences dropped significantly post-transplant. After accounting for repertoire turnover, donor-reactive detection was significantly reduced in 7 of 8 subjects for CD4 and 8 of 8 for CD8. Conclusions were preliminary, limited by small, heterogeneous patient numbers and non-standardized post-transplant time points. In two subjects, low numbers of available donor cells limited the measurable donor-reactive repertoire.

A word on this clone: Its target antigen remains unknown. No quality values exist for individual bases; no much larger clone is one base distant.

From V the trimming removes 0 bases and from J it removes 2 bases, while the gene matches leave 7 bases of the junction unaccounted for. The CDR3 covers 16 residues, taking in both the cysteine and the phenylalanine. This entry keeps only the CDR3 DNA: 48 bases, framed from base 1. Thawed unstimulated PBMCs were stained for CD3, CD4 and CD8 and FACS-sorted into CD3+CD4+ and CD3+CD8+ populations. All 8 studied subjects were randomized to immunosuppression withdrawal. The Qiagen DNeasy Blood and Tissue Kit was used for isolation of genomic DNA. High-throughput TCRbeta CDR3 sequencing of frozen genomic DNA was performed by immunoSEQ, including PCR amplification, mapping, bias correction and internal controls. The authors' pipeline ran thus. Productive rearrangements were retained, and unique TCRbeta sequences were defined by the CDR3 nucleotide sequence together with the V and J gene. For a sequence to be called donor-reactive, it needed a frequency of at least 0.01% and at least 5-fold expansion in CFSE-low cells compared with unstimulated pre-transplant cells. Minimum frequency thresholds were set for each subject on the basis of the unstimulated sample with the lowest template count, so that a detection power of at least 90% was ensured. Jensen-Shannon divergence between the top 1000 TCRbeta sequences post-transplant and pre-transplant was used to measure repertoire turnover. Two-sided Fisher's exact tests were used to test for changes in how often donor-reactive sequences were detected. The table comes from immuneACCESS by way of TCRdb, which keeps in-frame sequences with V and J called. Part of the clones is missing from these tables; in studies checked, under half for an unresolved V gene and the rest for unknown reasons. V and J calls and clone size are those listed in that table; D and trimming were worked out from the DNA. A total of roughly 12,000 clones appear in this sample, roughly 74% of them only once. The biggest ten clones account for around 29% of the sample.

The sequence links TRBV5-3 to TRBJ2-5; 7 of the junction bases match TRBD1. TRBV5-3 is annotated as an ORF whose role is uncertain. The material was CD8+ T cells from blood, obtained at the 22-month timepoint. This clonotype was obtained from a human patient who received a liver transplant. Following a transplant, a fraction of the T cells may be traceable to the graft donor. The nucleotide sequence is given as TGTGCCAGAAGCTTGGGAAAGGGGGCTGCTCAAGAGACCCAGTACTTC. It specifies CARSLGKGAAQETQYF.